This passage covers 25 T cell receptor beta chains from one sample sequenced in a study of beta chain features in type 1 diabetes. TCRB transcripts that were expressed got sequenced, as all of the isolated RNA had been reverse transcribed. The method was immunoSEQ multiplex PCR; TCRdb's version includes in-frame clones alone and lacks a portion of them. The data contain some 250,000 clones, roughly 10% of them singletons. Study-level findings and limits: Shortening that was moderate but significant affected the TCRB CDR3s of Type 1 diabetes patients in all four CD4+ subsets.

These receptors' targets are unknown. The sequenced sample was naive CD4+ T cells from blood. The source of these receptors is a man aged 25 to 45 with type 1 diabetes.

The J gene is TRBJ1-4, the V gene TRBV27; D remains unclear. V was cut by 6 bases and J by 0 bases, with 8 bases left in between. Germline V gene lookup returns CDR1 MNHEY and CDR2 SMNVEV (reference sequence). The CDR3 runs 14 residues. The CDR3 DNA reads as TGTGCCAGCAGGAGCACTGCAACTAATGAAAAACTGTTTTTT. Translated: CASRSTATNEKLFF.

The rearrangement joins TRBV7-9 to TRBJ1-6; 7 nucleotides align to TRBD1. Germline V CDR1 and CDR2: SEHNR, FQNEAQ (reference sequence). J lost 10 bases, V lost 3 bases, and 9 bases had no gene match. This CDR3 is 15 amino acids long. The DNA of the CDR3 is TGTGCCAGCAGCTTGTCGGGACAGCCGTGGTCACCCCTCCACTTT. Its protein product is CASSLSGQPWSPLHF. Combining the CDR3 with reference TRBV7-9 and TRBJ1-6 gives the whole variable domain DTGVSQNPRHKITKRGQNVTFRCDPISEHNRLYWYRQTLGQGPEFLTYFQNEAQLEKSRLLSDRFSAERPKGSFSTLEIQRTEQGDSAMYLCASSLSGQPWSPLHFGNGTRLTVT.

The chain recombines TRBV10-3 with TRBJ2-7; tentative D call: TRBD2 (6 bases). Trimming cost V 5 bases and J 1 base, with 18 bases left between them. The CDR3 sequence is 16 residues long. The germline V gene encodes CDR1 ENHRY and CDR2 SYGVKD. The CDR3 region is CAISSGRDSMSYEQYF. For the CDR3, the DNA is TGTGCCATCAGTTCAGGCCGGGACTCCATGTCCTACGAGCAGTACTTC.

The chain employs TRBV4-3 and TRBJ1-1, with 8 positions matching TRBD1. V gave up 3 bases and J gave up 2 bases; unmatched junction bases: 8. The germline V gene encodes CDR1 LGHNA and CDR2 YSLEER. There are 16 residues in the CDR3. The CDR3 protein is CASSQRLGQGNTEAFF. CDR3 bases: TGCGCCAGCAGCCAGCGCCTAGGACAGGGTAACACTGAAGCTTTCTTT.

This chain links TRBV9 with TRBJ1-2, with 8 bases matching TRBD1. The germline CDR1 and CDR2 sequences are SGDLS and YYNGEE. V dropped 1 base and J dropped 8; count of bases not matched to a gene: 4. The CDR3 spans 13 residues. CDR3 region: CASSVQGASGYTF. In DNA form, the CDR3 reads TGTGCCAGCAGCGTACAGGGGGCGAGCGGCTACACCTTC.

The table lists this clone with a few counts. The chain recombines TRBV5-1 with TRBJ2-1, with 12 bases lining up with TRBD2. V lost 5 bases, J lost 9 bases, and 9 bases stayed unmatched. This CDR3 is 15 amino acids long. Germline assignment: CDR1 SGHRS and CDR2 YFSETQ. The chain's CDR3 is CASRFLAGGPGEQFF. The CDR3, as DNA: TGCGCCAGCAGATTTCTAGCGGGGGGGCCGGGTGAGCAGTTCTTC.

The chain employs TRBV18 and TRBJ2-2; 8 positions match TRBD1. This CDR3 is built from 16 residues. CDR1 and CDR2 (germline): KGHSH, LQKENI. Trimming cost V 6 bases and J 7 bases; bases outside gene matches: 13. CDR3 bases: TGTGCCAGCTCCACCCCGGGCAGGGGGCTCGGCGGGGAGCTGTTTTTT. It yields the protein CASSTPGRGLGGELFF.

V usage is TRBV29-1 and J usage is TRBJ2-7; weak D call: TRBD2 (5 bases). The CDR3 is 14 amino acids. The V gene's germline CDR1 is SQVTM and CDR2 ANQGSEA. V lost 4 bases and J 0 bases, leaving 13 bases between the germline ends. The CDR3 DNA reads as TGCAGCGTTGGAGGGCGCGGAAGCTCCTACGAGCAGTACTTC. As protein: CSVGGRGSSYEQYF.

This clone was counted a few times. This chain connects TRBV25-1 to TRBJ2-5, with D maybe TRBD2 (5 bases). The V gene lost 8 bases and the J gene lost 7 bases, with 17 bases spanning the gap. Germline V CDR1 and CDR2: MGHDK, SYGVNS. The CDR3 runs to 13 residues. DNA of the CDR3: TGTGCCAGCGCCCAGCCGGGGTCGGTGACCCAGTACTTC. Translation: CASAQPGSVTQYF.

This clone was recorded only once. This rearrangement joins TRBV6-1 to TRBJ1-1, with a tentative D call TRBD1 (5 bases). CDR1 is MNHNS, CDR2 SASEGT, per germline. The length of the CDR3 is 13 residues. The CDR3 region has the DNA TGTGCGGGAACAGGACGATCGAACACTGAAGCTTTCTTT. It encodes CAGTGRSNTEAFF.

In its sample, this clone was seen once. The chain recombines TRBV5-4 with TRBJ1-2; no definite D call. This CDR3 is built from 14 residues. The V and J ends lost 6 bases and 2 bases respectively, with 14 bases between them. From germline, CDR1 is SGHNT and CDR2 YYREEE (reference sequence). DNA of the CDR3: TGTGCCAGCACCCACACGGGAGGGAACTATGGCTACACCTTC. Translated: CASTHTGGNYGYTF.

To note about this clone: The junction and the germline gene differ at one end; a read error may be behind it. V usage is TRBV6-6 and J usage is TRBJ2-1; D might be TRBD2 (6 bases). In germline, CDR1 is MNHNY, CDR2 SVGAGI (reference sequence). CDR3 size: 10 residues. CDR3 nucleotides: TGTGCCAGCAGCCGGGACTTCTTGGTCTTC. Translating it yields CASSRDFLVF.

This clone showed up just a few times. CDR3 region: CASSHTGGRQPQHF. The CDR3 DNA reads as TGTGCCAGTAGTCATACAGGGGGCCGGCAGCCCCAGCATTTT. The gene calls are TRBV19 and TRBJ1-5; 9 bases fit TRBD1. The V gene end was trimmed by 5 bases and the J gene end by 7 bases; junction bases not matched to a gene: 6. The germline V gene encodes CDR1 LNHDA and CDR2 SQIVND (reference sequence). This CDR3 region has 14 residues.

The chain couples TRBV29-1 to TRBJ1-2; TRBD1 matches at 7 bases. Germline values: CDR1 SQVTM, CDR2 ANQGSEA. The CDR3 extends over 14 amino acids. J was trimmed by 0 bases and V by 5 bases; bases with no gene match: 6. The CDR3 nucleotides read TGCAGCGTTTCACGGGACAGTGCTAACTATGGCTACACCTTC. It translates to CSVSRDSANYGYTF.

This clone was counted between two and nine times. The V gene is TRBV28, the J gene TRBJ2-1, with 9 positions matching TRBD2. CDR3 length equals 17 residues. Germline loops: CDR1 MDHEN, CDR2 SYDVKM. V shed 5 bases and J 8 bases; nucleotides not matched to a gene: 16. The CDR3, as DNA: TGTGCCAGCAGTCCACCTCTCCTGCGGGGGGGCATCGATGAGCAGTTCTTC. Protein sequence: CASSPPLLRGGIDEQFF.

The rearrangement joins TRBV7-9 to TRBJ2-6, with D possibly matching TRBD2 (6 bases). The V gene's germline CDR1 is SEHNR and CDR2 FQNEAQ (reference sequence). Trimming pared 5 bases from V and 0 bases from J, leaving 8 bases between. The CDR3 runs 15 residues. CDR3 sequence reads: CASSPGDSGANVLTF. The CDR3 nucleotides read TGTGCCAGCAGCCCGGGAGACTCTGGGGCCAACGTCCTGACTTTC.

This clone was observed a handful of times. The chain is built from TRBV18 and TRBJ2-3; D unresolved. The CDR3 runs 14 residues. Germline V gives CDR1 KGHSH, CDR2 LQKENI. The V and J ends lost 1 base and 1 base respectively, with 6 bases between them. The CDR3 is CASSPLVGTDTQYF. Written as DNA, the CDR3 is TGTGCCAGCTCACCACTCGTTGGCACAGATACGCAGTATTTT.

The chain carries TRBV29-1 and TRBJ2-7; perhaps TRBD1 as D (6 bases). This CDR3 has 12 residues. The germline V gene encodes CDR1 SQVTM and CDR2 ANQGSEA. V lost 4 bases to trimming and J lost 3 bases, with 10 bases between them. CDR3 protein: CSVVGGIYEQYF. The CDR3 bases are TGCAGCGTTGTTGGGGGCATCTACGAGCAGTACTTC.

The J gene is TRBJ2-1, the V gene TRBV5-6; D uncertain. This CDR3 region has 14 residues. Germline CDR1 is SGHDT and CDR2 is YYEEEE. Trimming took 1 base from V and 3 from J, leaving 8 bases between them. CDR3 region: CASSLIGVYNEQFF. CDR3 in DNA: TGTGCCAGCAGCTTGATCGGAGTCTACAATGAGCAGTTCTTC.

In its sample, this clone was seen a few times. The chain carries TRBV5-6 and TRBJ1-5, with 8 bases lining up with TRBD1. The germline gives CDR1 SGHDT, CDR2 YYEEEE. The CDR3 is 15 residues long. With 5 bases clipped from V and 1 base from J, the junction kept 5 bases outside the gene matches. CDR3 amino acids: CASSPRTGSNQPQHF. The CDR3 DNA sequence: TGTGCCAGCAGTCCCCGGACAGGGAGCAATCAGCCCCAGCATTTT.

This clone was picked up a small number of times. This chain connects TRBV18 to TRBJ2-1; D unclear. Germline CDR1 KGHSH, CDR2 LQKENI. Trimming removed 2 bases from V and 8 bases from J, with 13 bases in between. The CDR3 has 14 residues. CDR3 residues: CASSPFSGLDEQFF. CDR3 in DNA: TGTGCCAGCTCACCATTCTCGGGTCTGGATGAGCAGTTCTTC.

The V and J genes are TRBV15 and TRBJ1-4; 7 bases are shared with TRBD1. This CDR3 region has 16 residues. Germline loops: CDR1 LNHNV, CDR2 YYDKDF (reference sequence). Unmatched junction bases numbered 9, after V lost 0 bases and J lost 8 bases. CDR3 sequence (DNA): TGTGCCACCAGCAGAGAAAGCGTAAGGGGGCGCGAAAAACTGTTTTTT. It is translated as CATSRESVRGREKLFF.

This sequence joins TRBV5-6 and TRBJ2-2; D remains unclear. Trimming took 0 bases from V and 5 from J, leaving 8 bases between them. Germline values: CDR1 SGHDT, CDR2 YYEEEE. The CDR3 is made up of 14 amino acids. CDR3 sequence reads: CASSLATLTGELFF. The DNA for the CDR3 is TGTGCCAGCAGCTTGGCAACCCTAACCGGGGAGCTGTTTTTT. Complete variable domain (other parts from reference TRBV5-6 and TRBJ2-2): DAGVTQSPTHLIKTRGQQVTLRCSPKSGHDTVSWYQQALGQGPQFIFQYYEEEERQRGNFPDRFSGHQFPNYSSELNVNALLLGDSALYLCASSLATLTGELFFGEGSRLTVL.

This clone was observed a few times. The sample carries other DNA sequences with the same CDR3. The genes are TRBV5-1 and TRBJ1-5; D gene unclear. The CDR3 spans 14 residues. V was trimmed by 0 bases and J by 4 bases, leaving 8 bases between them. Germline assignment: CDR1 SGHRS and CDR2 YFSETQ. CDR3 coding DNA: TGCGCCAGCAGCTTGGGAGGGAGTAATCAGCCCCAGCATTTT. Its protein product is CASSLGGSNQPQHF.

This clone was seen a few times. This sequence joins TRBV18 and TRBJ2-5; 7 positions match TRBD1. V dropped 2 bases and J dropped 3; count of bases not matched to a gene: 6. CDR3 length: 15 residues. Germline V gene sequence: CDR1 KGHSH, CDR2 LQKENI. Written as DNA, the CDR3 is TGTGCCAGCTCACCAACCGGGACAGCCAAAGAGACCCAGTACTTC. The encoded protein is CASSPTGTAKETQYF.